This paragraph covers one T cell receptor beta chain sequence. The record originates from a study of T cell responses to AZD1222 COVID-19 vaccine. Clones were sequenced by immunoSEQ multiplex PCR, and TCRdb holds only the in-frame ones, with some missing. Of some 89,000 clones listed, over 85% are singletons. Between the trimmed V and J ends, which lost 0 bases and 11 bases, there was a span of 13 bases. This CDR3 contains 13 residues. Germline V gene lookup returns CDR1 SEHNR and CDR2 FQNEAQ (reference sequence). The source of this sequence is an adult in good health. The sample consisted of peripheral blood, taken on day 0 of AZD1222 vaccination. The J gene is TRBJ1-1, the V gene TRBV7-9; possible D gene TRBD1, 6 bases. Here the CDR3 reads CASSLAGDRLAFF. The DNA of the CDR3 is TGTGCCAGCAGCTTAGCGGGAGACAGGTTGGCTTTCTTT.